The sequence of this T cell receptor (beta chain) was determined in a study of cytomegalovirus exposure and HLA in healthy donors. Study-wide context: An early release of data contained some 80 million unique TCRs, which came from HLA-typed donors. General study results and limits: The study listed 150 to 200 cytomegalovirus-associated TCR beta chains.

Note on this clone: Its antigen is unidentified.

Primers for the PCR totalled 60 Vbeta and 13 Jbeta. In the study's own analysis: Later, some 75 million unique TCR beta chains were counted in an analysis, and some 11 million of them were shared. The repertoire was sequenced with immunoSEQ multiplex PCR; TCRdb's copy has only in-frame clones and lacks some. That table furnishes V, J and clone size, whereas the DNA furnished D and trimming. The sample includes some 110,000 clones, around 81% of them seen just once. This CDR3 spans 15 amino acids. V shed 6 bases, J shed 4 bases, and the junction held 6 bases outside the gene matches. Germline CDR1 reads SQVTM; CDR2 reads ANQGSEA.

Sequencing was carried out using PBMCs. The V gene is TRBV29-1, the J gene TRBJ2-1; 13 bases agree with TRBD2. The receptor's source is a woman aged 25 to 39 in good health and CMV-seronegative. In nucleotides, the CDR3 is TGCAGCGTCGGGACTAGCGGGGTTGGGTACAATGAGCAGTTCTTC. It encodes CSVGTSGVGYNEQFF.